Sequencing of this T cell receptor (beta chain) was carried out in a study of shared clonotypes between healthy human individuals. General study results and limits: Non-shared clonotypes had lower generation probabilities than clonotypes shared by all four sorted-subset donors.

Details on this clone: Its matching antigen is unknown.

Assay: immunoSEQ multiplex PCR; the TCRdb copy retains only in-frame clones and omits some. The data hold about 1.5 million clones, with approximately 96% observed a single time. This clonotype was sampled from a young man in good health. Sequencing used naive CD4+ T cells sorted from blood. Subset defined: CD45RA+ positively selected.

The CDR3 bases are TGTGCCAGCAGCTCTTTAGCGGGAGCCACAGATACGCAGTATTTT. Translating it yields CASSSLAGATDTQYF. The chain couples TRBV11-2 to TRBJ2-3; 9 positions agree with TRBD2. The CDR3 has 15 amino acids. The germline CDR1 and CDR2 sequences are SGHAT and FQNNGV. V lost 4 bases and J lost 2; bases outside the gene matches: 4.